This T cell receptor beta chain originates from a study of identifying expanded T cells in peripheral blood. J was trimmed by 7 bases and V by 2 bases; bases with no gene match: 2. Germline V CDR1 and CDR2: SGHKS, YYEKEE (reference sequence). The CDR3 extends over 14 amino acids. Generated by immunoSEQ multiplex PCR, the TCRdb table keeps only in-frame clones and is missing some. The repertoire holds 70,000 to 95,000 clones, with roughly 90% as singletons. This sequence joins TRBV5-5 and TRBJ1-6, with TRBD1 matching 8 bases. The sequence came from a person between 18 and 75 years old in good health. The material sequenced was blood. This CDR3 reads CASSLSGGNSPLHF. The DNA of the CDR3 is TGTGCCAGCAGCTTATCAGGGGGCAATTCACCCCTCCACTTT.